This T cell receptor beta chain originates from a study of control samples from healthy donors and cancer patients. The CDR3 consists of 15 residues. Per the germline V gene, CDR1 is SGHVS and CDR2 is FNYEAQ. V was trimmed by 5 bases and J by 2 bases, leaving 15 bases between them. Sequencing used immunoSEQ multiplex PCR; TCRdb keeps in-frame clones, though not all of them. Of around 140,000 clones listed, 80% to 95% are singletons. The chain employs TRBV7-6 and TRBJ1-2, with D tentatively TRBD1 (6 bases). This clonotype was sampled from a man younger than 35 in good health. Material for sequencing was blood. Here the CDR3 reads CASSRAYGQNYGYTF. The CDR3 bases are TGTGCCAGCAGCCGGGCCTACGGACAGAACTATGGCTACACCTTC. The whole variable domain, remainder taken from reference TRBV7-6 and TRBJ1-2, is GAGVSQSPRYKVTKRGQDVALRCDPISGHVSLYWYRQALGQGPEFLTYFNYEAQQDKSGLPNDRFSAERPEGSISTLTIQRTEQRDSAMYRCASSRAYGQNYGYTFGSGTRLTVV.